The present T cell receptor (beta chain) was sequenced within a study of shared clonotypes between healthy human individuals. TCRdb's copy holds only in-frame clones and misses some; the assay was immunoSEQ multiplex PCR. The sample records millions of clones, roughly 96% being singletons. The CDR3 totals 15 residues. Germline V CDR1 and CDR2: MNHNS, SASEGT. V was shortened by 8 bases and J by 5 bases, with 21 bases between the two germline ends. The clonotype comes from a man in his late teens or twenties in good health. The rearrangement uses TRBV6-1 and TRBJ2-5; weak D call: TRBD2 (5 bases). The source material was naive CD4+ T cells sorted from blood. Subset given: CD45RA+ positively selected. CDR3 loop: CASARLLWGDETQYF. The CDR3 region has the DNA TGTGCCAGCGCTCGGCTCCTTTGGGGAGATGAGACCCAGTACTTC.